Below, 6 T cell receptor beta chains from the same sample are listed, as sequenced in a study of blood T cell repertoires in COVID-19 (TCRdb year 2020). Libraries were made using the immunoSEQ multiplex PCR assay. Here the immuneACCESS table is served through TCRdb, limited to in-frame sequences with V and J called. Missing clones are a known gap in these copies; in checked studies unresolved V genes cover under half, and the rest lacks a known reason. This sample has about 140,000 clones in its table, and over 70% of those were observed once. About 1.9% of the sample lies in the top ten. The sample comprised peripheral blood. These receptor sequences come from a woman aged 55-69 years with acute or convalescent COVID-19.

This chain uses TRBV9 with TRBJ2-7; TRBD2 agrees at 10 bases. This CDR3 is built from 16 residues. The V segment lost 0 bases and the J segment 7 bases; nucleotides outside the gene matches: 10. Germline loops: CDR1 SGDLS, CDR2 YYNGEE. CDR3 nucleotide sequence: TGTGCCAGCAGCGTAGCTTCGGTAGCGGGAGGTGGTGAGCAGTACTTC. As protein: CASSVASVAGGGEQYF.

Only a few counts were recorded for this clone. V usage is TRBV7-2 and J usage is TRBJ2-1; 9 bases align to TRBD2. The germline V gene has CDR1 SGHTA and CDR2 FQGNSA. The length of the CDR3 is 13 residues. Trimming at V came to 1 base and at J to 9 bases, leaving 1 base not matched to a gene. CDR3 amino acids: CASSLVTSGEQFF. The CDR3 DNA follows: TGTGCCAGCAGCTTAGTGACTAGCGGTGAGCAGTTCTTC.

The chain recombines TRBV11-2 with TRBJ1-2, with 7 bases that match TRBD1. Germline loops: CDR1 SGHAT, CDR2 FQNNGV. The CDR3 runs 15 residues. V shed 1 base and J 3 bases; nucleotides not matched to a gene: 5. CDR3 in DNA: TGTGCCAGCAGCTTAGCCCCGACAGGGTACTATGGCTACACCTTC. Translating gives CASSLAPTGYYGYTF.

This chain connects TRBV2 to TRBJ1-6; a weak D match, TRBD1 (6 bases). The germline V gene has CDR1 SNHLY and CDR2 FYNNEI. V lost 5 bases and J 9 bases, leaving 8 bases between the germline ends. CDR3 length: 12 amino acids. The CDR3 reads CASSPRGSPLHF. The CDR3 DNA follows: TGTGCCAGCAGTCCCAGGGGTTCACCCCTCCACTTT.

This chain uses TRBV27 with TRBJ1-1; D remains unclear. Per the germline V gene, CDR1 is MNHEY and CDR2 is SMNVEV (reference sequence). Trimming removed 2 bases from V and 1 base from J, with 8 bases in between. The CDR3 sequence is 14 residues long. CDR3 bases: TGTGCCAGCAGTTTAGCGGCTACGAACACTGAAGCTTTCTTT. Its translation: CASSLAATNTEAFF.

The CDR3 reads CASSIGTGYYGYTF. CDR3 DNA: TGTGCCAGTAGTATAGGCACAGGGTATTATGGCTACACCTTC. The chain combines TRBV19 with TRBJ1-2, with D maybe TRBD1 (6 bases). Trimming removed 1 base from V and 5 bases from J, with 11 bases in between. CDR1 is LNHDA, CDR2 SQIVND, per germline (reference sequence). The CDR3 contains 14 residues.